Listed here is a single T cell receptor beta chain. Germline lookup yields CDR1 SNHLY and CDR2 FYNNEI. V lost 6 bases and J lost 4, with 15 bases in between. This CDR3 has 14 amino acids. This specimen belongs to a study of CD8 T cells in Susac syndrome. Sequencing of TCR beta was carried out in blood CD8+ and CD4+ T cells. In the multiple sclerosis control group, patients were treatment-naive and had stable or active relapsing-remitting disease. Reverse transcription used roughly 0.45 to 1 ug RNA and random hexamers. TCRdb recomputed calls from the immunoSEQ multiplex PCR reads with MiXCR, one row per CDR3 protein. The sample yields approximately 200,000 distinct CDR3 sequences, roughly nine tenths seen once.

The rearrangement uses TRBV2 and TRBJ1-2; D might be TRBD1 (6 bases). This sequence originates from a human donor with multiple sclerosis. Sequenced material: CD8+ T cells from PBMCs. CDR3 protein: CASSAEDRIYGYTF. The DNA of the CDR3 is TGTGCCAGCAGCGCCGAAGACAGGATCTATGGCTACACCTTC.